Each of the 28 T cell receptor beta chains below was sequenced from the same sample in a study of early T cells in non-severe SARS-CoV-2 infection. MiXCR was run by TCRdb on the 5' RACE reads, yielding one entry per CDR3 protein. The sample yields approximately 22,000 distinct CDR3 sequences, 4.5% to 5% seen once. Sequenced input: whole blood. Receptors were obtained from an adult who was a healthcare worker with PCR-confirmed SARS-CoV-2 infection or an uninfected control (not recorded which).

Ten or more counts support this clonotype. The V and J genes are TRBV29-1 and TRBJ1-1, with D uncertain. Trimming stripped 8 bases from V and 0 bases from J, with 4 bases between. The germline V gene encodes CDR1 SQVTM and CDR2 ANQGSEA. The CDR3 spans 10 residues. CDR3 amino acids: CSCLNTEAFF. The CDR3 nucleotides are TGCAGCTGTCTGAACACTGAAGCTTTCTTT.

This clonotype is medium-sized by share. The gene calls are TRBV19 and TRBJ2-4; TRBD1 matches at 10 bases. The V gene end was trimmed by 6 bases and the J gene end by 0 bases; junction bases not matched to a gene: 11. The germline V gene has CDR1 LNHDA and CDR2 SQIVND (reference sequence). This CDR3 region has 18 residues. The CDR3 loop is CASSPPRQGASAKNIQYF. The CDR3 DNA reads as TGTGCCAGTAGCCCTCCCCGACAGGGGGCCTCAGCCAAAAACATTCAGTACTTC.

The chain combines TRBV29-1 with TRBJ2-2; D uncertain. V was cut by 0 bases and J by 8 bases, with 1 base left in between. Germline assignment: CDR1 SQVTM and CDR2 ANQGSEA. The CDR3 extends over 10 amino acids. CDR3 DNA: TGCAGCGTTGAAGAGGGGGAGCTGTTTTTT. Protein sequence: CSVEEGELFF.

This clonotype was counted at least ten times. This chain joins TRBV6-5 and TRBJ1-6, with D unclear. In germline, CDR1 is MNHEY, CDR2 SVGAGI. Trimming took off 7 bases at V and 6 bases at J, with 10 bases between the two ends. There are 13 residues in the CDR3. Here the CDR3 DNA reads TGTGCCAGCACCTACGGGCTTAATTCACCCCTCCACTTT. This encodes CASTYGLNSPLHF.

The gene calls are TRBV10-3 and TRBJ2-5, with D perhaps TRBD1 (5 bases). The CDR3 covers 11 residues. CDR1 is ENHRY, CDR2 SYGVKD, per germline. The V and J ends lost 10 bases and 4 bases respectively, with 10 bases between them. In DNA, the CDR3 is TGTGCCAGTCAGGGTGGAGAGACCCAGTACTTC. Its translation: CASQGGETQYF.

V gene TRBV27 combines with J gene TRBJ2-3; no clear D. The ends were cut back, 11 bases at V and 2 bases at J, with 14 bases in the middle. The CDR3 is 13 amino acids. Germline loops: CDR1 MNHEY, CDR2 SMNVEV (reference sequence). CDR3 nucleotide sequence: TGTGCCGCTGGGTTCGTGAACACAGATACGCAGTATTTT. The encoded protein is CAAGFVNTDTQYF.

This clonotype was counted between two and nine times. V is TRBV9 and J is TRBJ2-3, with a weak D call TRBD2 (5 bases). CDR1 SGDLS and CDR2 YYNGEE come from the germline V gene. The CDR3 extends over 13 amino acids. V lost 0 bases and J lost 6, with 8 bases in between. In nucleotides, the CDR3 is TGTGCCAGCAGCGTAGCGAGGGCGGATACGCAGTATTTT. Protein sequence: CASSVARADTQYF.

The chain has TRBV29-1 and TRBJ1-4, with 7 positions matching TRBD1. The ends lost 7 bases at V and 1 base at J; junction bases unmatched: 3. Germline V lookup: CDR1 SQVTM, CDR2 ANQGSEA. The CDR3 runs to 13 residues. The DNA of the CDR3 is TGCAGCGGTTACAGGGGAACTAATGAAAAACTGTTTTTT. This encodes CSGYRGTNEKLFF.

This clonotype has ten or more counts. In DNA, the CDR3 is TGTGCCATCAAAGGGCAGGGGCTGGGTTCTGGCTACACCTTC. Translating gives CAIKGQGLGSGYTF. The rearrangement uses TRBV10-3 and TRBJ1-2, with a weak D call TRBD1 (6 bases). The CDR3 spans 14 residues. Trimming cost V 7 bases and J 7 bases, with 19 bases left between them. Germline V gene sequence: CDR1 ENHRY, CDR2 SYGVKD.

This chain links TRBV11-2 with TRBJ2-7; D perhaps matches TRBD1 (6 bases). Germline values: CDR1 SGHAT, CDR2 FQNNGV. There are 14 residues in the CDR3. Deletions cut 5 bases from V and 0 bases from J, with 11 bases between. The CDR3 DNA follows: TGTGCCAGCAGCCTGGACAGTCCCTCCTACGAGCAGTACTTC. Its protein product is CASSLDSPSYEQYF.

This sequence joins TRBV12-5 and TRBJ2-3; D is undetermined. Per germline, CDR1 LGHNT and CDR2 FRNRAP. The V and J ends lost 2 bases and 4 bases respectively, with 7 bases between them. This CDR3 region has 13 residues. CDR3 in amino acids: CASGLKPADTQYF. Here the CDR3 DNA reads TGTGCTAGTGGTTTGAAACCGGCAGATACGCAGTATTTT.

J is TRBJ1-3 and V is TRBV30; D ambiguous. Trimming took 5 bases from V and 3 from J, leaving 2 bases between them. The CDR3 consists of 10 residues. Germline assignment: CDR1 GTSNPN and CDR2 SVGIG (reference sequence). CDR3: CAWLGNTIYF. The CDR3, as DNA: TGTGCCTGGCTTGGAAACACCATATATTTT.

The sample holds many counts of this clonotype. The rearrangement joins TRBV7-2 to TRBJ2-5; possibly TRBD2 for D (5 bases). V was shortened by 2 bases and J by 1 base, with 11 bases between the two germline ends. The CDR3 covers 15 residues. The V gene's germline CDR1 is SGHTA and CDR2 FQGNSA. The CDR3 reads CASSLYAGLQETQYF. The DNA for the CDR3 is TGTGCCAGCAGCTTATACGCGGGTCTCCAAGAGACCCAGTACTTC.

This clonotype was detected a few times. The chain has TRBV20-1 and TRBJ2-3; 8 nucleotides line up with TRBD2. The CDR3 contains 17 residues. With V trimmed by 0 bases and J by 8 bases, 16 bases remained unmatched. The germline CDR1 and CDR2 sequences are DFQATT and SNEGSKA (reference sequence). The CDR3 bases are TGCAGTGCTAGAGATGCCGGCCGAGCGGGGGCAACGAGTACGCAGTATTTT. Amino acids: CSARDAGRAGATSTQYF.

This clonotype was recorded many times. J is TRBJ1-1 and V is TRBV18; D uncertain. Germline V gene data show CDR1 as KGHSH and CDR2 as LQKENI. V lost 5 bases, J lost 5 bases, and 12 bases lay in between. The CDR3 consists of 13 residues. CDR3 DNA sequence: TGTGCCAGCTCAGGCGACAAACTGACTGAAGCTTTCTTT. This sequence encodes CASSGDKLTEAFF.

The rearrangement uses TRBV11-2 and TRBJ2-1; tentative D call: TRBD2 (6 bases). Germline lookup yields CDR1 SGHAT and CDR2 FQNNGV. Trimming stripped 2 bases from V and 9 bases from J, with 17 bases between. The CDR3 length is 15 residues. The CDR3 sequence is CASSLSNLPGGEQFF. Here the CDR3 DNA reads TGTGCCAGCAGCTTATCTAACCTCCCCGGGGGTGAGCAGTTCTTC. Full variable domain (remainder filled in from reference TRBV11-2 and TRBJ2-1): EAGVAQSPRYKIIEKRQSVAFWCNPISGHATLYWYQQILGQGPKLLIQFQNNGVVDDSQLPKDRFSAERLKGVDSTLKIQPAKLEDSAVYLCASSLSNLPGGEQFFGPGTRLTVL.

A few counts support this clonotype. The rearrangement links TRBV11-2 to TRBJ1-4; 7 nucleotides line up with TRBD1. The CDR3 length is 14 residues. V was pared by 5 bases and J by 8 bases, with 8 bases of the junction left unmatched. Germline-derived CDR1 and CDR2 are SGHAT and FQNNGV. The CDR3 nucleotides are TGTGCCAGCAGCCTTGACAGGGACCGGGAAAAACTGTTTTTT. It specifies CASSLDRDREKLFF.

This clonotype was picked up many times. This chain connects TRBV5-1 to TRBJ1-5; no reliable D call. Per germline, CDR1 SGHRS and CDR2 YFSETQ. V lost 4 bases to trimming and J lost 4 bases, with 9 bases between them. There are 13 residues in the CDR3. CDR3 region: CASSLGVNQPQHF. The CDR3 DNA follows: TGCGCCAGCAGCCTTGGGGTTAATCAGCCCCAGCATTTT.

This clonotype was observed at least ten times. Here the CDR3 DNA reads TGTGCCAGCAGCGGTATCTTATTGGAGGCCTCTGGGGCCAACGTCCTGACTTTC. Its protein product is CASSGILLEASGANVLTF. The rearrangement uses TRBV3-1 and TRBJ2-6, with D possibly matching TRBD2 (5 bases). This CDR3 is 18 amino acids long. Trimming removed 5 bases from V and 0 bases from J, with 17 bases in between. Germline V CDR1 and CDR2: LGHDT, YNNKEL (reference sequence).

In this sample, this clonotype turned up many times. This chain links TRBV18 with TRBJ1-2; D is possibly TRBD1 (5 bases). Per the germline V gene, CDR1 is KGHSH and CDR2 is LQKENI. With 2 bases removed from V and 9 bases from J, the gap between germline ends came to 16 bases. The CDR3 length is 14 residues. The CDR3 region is CASSPDRQGARYTF. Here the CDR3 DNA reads TGTGCCAGCTCACCAGACCGGCAGGGTGCGCGCTACACCTTC.

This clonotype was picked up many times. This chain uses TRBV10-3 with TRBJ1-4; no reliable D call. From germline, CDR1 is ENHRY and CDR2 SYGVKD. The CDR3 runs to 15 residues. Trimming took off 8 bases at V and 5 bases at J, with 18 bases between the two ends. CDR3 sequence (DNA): TGTGCCATCGGTCGCGGGGTGCAGATGAATGAAAAACTGTTTTTT. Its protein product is CAIGRGVQMNEKLFF.

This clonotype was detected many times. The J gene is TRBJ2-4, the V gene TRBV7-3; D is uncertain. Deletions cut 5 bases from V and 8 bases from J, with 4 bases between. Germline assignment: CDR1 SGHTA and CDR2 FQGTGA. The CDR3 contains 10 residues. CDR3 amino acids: CASSGHIQYF. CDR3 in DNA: TGTGCCAGCAGCGGTCACATTCAGTACTTC.

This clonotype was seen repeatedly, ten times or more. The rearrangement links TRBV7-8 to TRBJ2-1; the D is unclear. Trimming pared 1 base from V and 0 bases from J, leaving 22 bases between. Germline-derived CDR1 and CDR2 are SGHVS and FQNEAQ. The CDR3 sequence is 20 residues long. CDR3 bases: TGTGCCAGCAGCTTAGGTGGTAGGGCAATCCAGTTCAGCTCCTACAATGAGCAGTTCTTC. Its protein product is CASSLGGRAIQFSSYNEQFF. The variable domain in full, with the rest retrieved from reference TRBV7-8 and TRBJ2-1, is GAGVSQSPRYKVAKRGQDVALRCDPISGHVSLFWYQQALGQGPEFLTYFQNEAQLDKSGLPSDRFFAERPEGSVSTLKIQRTQQEDSAVYLCASSLGGRAIQFSSYNEQFFGPGTRLTVL.

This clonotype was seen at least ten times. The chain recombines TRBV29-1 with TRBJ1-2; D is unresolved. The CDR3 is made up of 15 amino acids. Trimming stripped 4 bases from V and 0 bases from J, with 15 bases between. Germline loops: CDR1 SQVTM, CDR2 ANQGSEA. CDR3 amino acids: CSVGGRAAANYGYTF. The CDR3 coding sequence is TGCAGCGTTGGAGGGCGTGCGGCGGCTAACTATGGCTACACCTTC.

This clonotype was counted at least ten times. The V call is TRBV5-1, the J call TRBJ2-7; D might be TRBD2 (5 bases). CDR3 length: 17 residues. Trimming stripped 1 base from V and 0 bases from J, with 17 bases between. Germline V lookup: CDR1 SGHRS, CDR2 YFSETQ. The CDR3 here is CASSLTGSGFSSYEQYF. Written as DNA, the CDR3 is TGCGCCAGCAGCTTGACGGGGTCCGGATTCAGCTCCTACGAGCAGTACTTC.

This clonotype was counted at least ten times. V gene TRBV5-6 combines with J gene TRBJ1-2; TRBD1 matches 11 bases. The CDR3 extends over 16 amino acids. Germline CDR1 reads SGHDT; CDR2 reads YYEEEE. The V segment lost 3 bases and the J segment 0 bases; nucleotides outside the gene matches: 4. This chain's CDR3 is CASSSGTGGTNYGYTF. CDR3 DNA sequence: TGTGCCAGCAGCTCCGGGACAGGGGGTACTAACTATGGCTACACCTTC. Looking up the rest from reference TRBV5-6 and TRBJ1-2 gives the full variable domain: DAGVTQSPTHLIKTRGQQVTLRCSPKSGHDTVSWYQQALGQGPQFIFQYYEEEERQRGNFPDRFSGHQFPNYSSELNVNALLLGDSALYLCASSSGTGGTNYGYTFGSGTRLTVV.

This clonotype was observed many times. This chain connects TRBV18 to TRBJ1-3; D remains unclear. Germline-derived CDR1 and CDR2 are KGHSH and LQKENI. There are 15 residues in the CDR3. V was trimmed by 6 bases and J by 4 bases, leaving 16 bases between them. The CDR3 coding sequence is TGTGCCAGCTCCCTAAGCGGGGATTCGGGAAACACCATATATTTT. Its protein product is CASSLSGDSGNTIYF.

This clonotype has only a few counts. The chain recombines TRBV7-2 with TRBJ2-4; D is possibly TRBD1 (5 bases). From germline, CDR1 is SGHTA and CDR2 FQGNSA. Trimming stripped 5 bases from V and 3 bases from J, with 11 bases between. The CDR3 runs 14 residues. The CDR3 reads CASSPQDNKNIQYF. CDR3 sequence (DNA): TGTGCCAGCAGCCCACAGGATAACAAAAACATTCAGTACTTC.